This T cell receptor (beta chain) was retrieved from a study of shared clonotypes between healthy human individuals. CD45RO-negative cells were positively selected for CCR7, leaving out terminally differentiated effector memory CD45RA+ cells. CDR1 is MDHEN and CDR2 is SYDVKM in the germline V gene. Trimming removed 4 bases at V and 4 bases at J, with 5 bases between. The CDR3 length is 11 residues. Generated by immunoSEQ multiplex PCR, the TCRdb table keeps only in-frame clones and is missing some. The sample consists of approximately 650,000 clones, roughly 95% of them appearing once. V usage is TRBV28 and J usage is TRBJ2-7; D remains ambiguous. Source material: naive CD8+ T cells sorted from blood. The sequence was obtained from a woman under 40 in good health. The CDR3 region is CASSWGYEQYF. The DNA for the CDR3 is TGTGCCAGCAGTTGGGGTTACGAGCAGTACTTC.